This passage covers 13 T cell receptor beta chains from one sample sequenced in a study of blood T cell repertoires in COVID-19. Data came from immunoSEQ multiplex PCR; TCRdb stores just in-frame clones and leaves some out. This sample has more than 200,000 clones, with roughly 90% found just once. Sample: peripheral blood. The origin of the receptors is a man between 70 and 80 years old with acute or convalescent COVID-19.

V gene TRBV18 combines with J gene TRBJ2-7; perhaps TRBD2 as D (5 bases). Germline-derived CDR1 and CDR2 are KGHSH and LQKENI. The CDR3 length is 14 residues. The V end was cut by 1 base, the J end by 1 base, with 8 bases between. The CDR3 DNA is TGTGCCAGCTCACCACAGGGCGGGTCCTACGAGCAGTACTTC. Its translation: CASSPQGGSYEQYF.

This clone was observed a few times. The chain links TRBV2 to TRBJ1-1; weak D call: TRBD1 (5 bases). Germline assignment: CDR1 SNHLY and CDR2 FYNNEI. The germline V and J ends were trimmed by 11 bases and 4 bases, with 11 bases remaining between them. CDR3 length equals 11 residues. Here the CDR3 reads CAGETGTEAFF. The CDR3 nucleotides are TGTGCCGGAGAAACAGGCACTGAAGCTTTCTTT.

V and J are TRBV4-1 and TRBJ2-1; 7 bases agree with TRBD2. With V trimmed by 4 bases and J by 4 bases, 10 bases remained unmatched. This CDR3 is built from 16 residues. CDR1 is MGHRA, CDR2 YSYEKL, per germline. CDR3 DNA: TGCGCCAGCAGCCTAGGGGTAGCGGGCCCTTACAATGAGCAGTTCTTC. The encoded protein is CASSLGVAGPYNEQFF.

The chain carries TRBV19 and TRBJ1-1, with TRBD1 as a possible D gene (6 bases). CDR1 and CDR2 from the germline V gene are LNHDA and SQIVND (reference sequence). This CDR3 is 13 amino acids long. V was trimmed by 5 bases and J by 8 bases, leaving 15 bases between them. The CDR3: CASSVSRGREAFF. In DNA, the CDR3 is TGTGCCAGTAGTGTTAGCAGGGGCCGGGAAGCTTTCTTT.

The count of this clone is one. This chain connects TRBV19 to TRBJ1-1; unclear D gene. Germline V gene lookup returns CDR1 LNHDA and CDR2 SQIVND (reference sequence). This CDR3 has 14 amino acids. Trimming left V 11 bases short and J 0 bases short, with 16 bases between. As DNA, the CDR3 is TGTGCCGTACGGCGAGGGATAGTGAACACTGAAGCTTTCTTT. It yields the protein CAVRRGIVNTEAFF.

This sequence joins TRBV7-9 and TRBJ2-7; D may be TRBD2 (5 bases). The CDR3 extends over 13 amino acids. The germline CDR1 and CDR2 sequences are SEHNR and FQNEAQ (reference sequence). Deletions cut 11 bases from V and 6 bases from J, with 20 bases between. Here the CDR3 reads CACPEGGRGEQYF. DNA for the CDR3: TGTGCCTGCCCCGAGGGCGGAAGAGGCGAGCAGTACTTC.

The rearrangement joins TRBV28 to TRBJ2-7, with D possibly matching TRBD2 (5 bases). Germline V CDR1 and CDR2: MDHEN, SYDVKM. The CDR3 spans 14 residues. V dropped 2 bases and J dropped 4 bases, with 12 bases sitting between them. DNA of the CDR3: TGTGCCAGCAGTTTAGATCCTCGGGGTTACGAGCAGTACTTC. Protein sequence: CASSLDPRGYEQYF.

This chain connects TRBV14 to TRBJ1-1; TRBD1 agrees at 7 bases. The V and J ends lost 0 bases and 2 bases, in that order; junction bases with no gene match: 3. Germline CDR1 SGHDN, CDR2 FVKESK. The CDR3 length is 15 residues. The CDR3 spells CASSQDHRGNTEAFF. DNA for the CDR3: TGTGCCAGCAGCCAAGATCACAGGGGTAACACTGAAGCTTTCTTT.

In DNA form, the CDR3 reads TGTGCCAGCAGTTACTCGCTACAGGGGGACACTGAAGCTTTCTTT. Amino acids: CASSYSLQGDTEAFF. The V call is TRBV6-6, the J call TRBJ1-1; 8 bases line up with TRBD1. This CDR3 region has 15 residues. V lost 0 bases and J lost 3; bases outside the gene matches: 3. CDR1 and CDR2 from the germline V gene are MNHNY and SVGAGI (reference sequence).

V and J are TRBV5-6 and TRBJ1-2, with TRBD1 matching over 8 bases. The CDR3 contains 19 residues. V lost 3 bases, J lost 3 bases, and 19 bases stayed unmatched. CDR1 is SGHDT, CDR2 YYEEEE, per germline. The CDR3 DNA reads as TGTGCCAGCAGCTACAATAGTTTATACGGACAGGGATTATACTATGGCTACACCTTC. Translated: CASSYNSLYGQGLYYGYTF.

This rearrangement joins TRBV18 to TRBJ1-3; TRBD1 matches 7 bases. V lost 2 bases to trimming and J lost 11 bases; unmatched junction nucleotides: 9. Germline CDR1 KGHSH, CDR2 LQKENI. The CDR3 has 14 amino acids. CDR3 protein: CASSPTTGQQAIYF. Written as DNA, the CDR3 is TGTGCCAGCTCACCAACGACAGGGCAGCAGGCCATATATTTT. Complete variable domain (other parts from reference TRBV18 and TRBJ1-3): NAGVMQNPRHLVRRRGQEARLRCSPMKGHSHVYWYRQLPEEGLKFMVYLQKENIIDESGMPKERFSAEFPKEGPSILRIQQVVRGDSAAYFCASSPTTGQQAIYFGEGSWLTVV.

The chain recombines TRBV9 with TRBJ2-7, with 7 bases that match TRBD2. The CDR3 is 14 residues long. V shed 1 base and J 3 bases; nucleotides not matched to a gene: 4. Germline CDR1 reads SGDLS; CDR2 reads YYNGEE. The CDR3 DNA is TGTGCCAGCAGCGTAAGCGGGGACGACTACGAGCAGTACTTC. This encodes CASSVSGDDYEQYF. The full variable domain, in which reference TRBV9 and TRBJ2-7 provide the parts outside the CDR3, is DSGVTQTPKHLITATGQRVTLRCSPRSGDLSVYWYQQSLDQGLQFLIQYYNGEERAKGNILERFSAQQFPDLHSELNLSSLELGDSALYFCASSVSGDDYEQYFGPGTRLTVT.

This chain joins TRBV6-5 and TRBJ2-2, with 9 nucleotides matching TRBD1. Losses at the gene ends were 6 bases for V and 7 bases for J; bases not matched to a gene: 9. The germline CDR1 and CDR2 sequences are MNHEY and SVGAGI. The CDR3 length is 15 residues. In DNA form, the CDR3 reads TGTGCCAGCAGCCCACAGGGGGCGCGGGGCGGGGAGCTGTTTTTT. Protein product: CASSPQGARGGELFF.